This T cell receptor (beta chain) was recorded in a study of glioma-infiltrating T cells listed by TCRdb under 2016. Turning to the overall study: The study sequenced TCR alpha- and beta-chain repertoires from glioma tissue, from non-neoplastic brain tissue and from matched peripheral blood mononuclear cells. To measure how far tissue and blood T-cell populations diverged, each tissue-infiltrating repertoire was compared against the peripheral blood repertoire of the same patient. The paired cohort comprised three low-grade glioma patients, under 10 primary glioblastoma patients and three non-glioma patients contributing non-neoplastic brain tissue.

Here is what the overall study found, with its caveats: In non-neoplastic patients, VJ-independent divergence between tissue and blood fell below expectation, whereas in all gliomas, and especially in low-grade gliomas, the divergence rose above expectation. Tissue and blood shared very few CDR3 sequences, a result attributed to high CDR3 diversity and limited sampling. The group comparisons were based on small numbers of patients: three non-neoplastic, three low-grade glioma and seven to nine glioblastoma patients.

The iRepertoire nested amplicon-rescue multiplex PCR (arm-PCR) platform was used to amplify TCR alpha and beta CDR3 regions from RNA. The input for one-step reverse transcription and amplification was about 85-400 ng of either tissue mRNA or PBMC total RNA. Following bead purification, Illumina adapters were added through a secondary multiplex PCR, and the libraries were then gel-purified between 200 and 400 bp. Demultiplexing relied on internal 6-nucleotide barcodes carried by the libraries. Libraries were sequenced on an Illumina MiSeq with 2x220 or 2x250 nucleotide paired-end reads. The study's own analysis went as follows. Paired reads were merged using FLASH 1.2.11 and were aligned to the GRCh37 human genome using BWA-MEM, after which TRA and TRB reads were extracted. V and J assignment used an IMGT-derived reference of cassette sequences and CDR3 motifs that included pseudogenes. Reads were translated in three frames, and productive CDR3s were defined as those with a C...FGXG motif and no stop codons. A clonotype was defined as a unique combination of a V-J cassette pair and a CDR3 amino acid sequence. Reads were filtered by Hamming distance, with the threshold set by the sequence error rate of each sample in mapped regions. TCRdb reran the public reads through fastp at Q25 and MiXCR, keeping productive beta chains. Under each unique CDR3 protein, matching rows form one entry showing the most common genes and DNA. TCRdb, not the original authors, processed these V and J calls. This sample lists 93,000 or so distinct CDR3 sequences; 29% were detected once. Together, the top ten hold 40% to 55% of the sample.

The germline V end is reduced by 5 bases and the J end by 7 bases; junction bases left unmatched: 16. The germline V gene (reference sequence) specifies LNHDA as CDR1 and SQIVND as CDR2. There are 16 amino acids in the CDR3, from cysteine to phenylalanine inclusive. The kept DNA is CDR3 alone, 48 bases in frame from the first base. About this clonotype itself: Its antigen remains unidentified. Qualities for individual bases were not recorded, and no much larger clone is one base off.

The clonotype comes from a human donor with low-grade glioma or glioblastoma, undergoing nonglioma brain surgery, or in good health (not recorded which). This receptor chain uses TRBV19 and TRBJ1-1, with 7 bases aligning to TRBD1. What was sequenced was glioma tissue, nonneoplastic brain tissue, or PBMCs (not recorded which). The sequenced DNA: TGTGCCAGTAGTCCTATTGCCGGACAGGAGATTTTTGAAGCTTTCTTT. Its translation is CASSPIAGQEIFEAFF.